This T cell receptor beta chain was captured in a study of PD-L1 blockade in urothelial cancer. Study-level information: Researchers found blood samples held a median of approximately 150,000 T cells.

The sample's time point: pretreatment peripheral blood. Patients each gave 1 to 8 samples, pretreatment and on-treatment. The table came from immunoSEQ multiplex PCR; TCRdb's copy has only in-frame clones and leaves some out. The repertoire holds 98,000 or so clones, with roughly 90% as singletons. Notes on the study in general: In blood at 3 weeks, tumor-associated clones expanded more among patients with durable benefit.

Worth noting for this clone: The antigen is undetermined.

The origin of this receptor is a man in his 60s with urothelial cancer. The source material was PBMCs, sampled around atezolizumab (anti-PD-L1) treatment.

The CDR3 here is CASSRPGGETQYF. In nucleotides, the CDR3 is TGTGCCAGCAGCCGCCCCGGGGGGGAGACCCAGTACTTC. The chain is built from TRBV6-5 and TRBJ2-5; TRBD2 aligns across 7 bases. Trimming cost V 6 bases and J 5 bases; bases outside gene matches: 6. The germline CDR1 and CDR2 sequences are MNHEY and SVGAGI. The CDR3 loop spans 13 amino acids.